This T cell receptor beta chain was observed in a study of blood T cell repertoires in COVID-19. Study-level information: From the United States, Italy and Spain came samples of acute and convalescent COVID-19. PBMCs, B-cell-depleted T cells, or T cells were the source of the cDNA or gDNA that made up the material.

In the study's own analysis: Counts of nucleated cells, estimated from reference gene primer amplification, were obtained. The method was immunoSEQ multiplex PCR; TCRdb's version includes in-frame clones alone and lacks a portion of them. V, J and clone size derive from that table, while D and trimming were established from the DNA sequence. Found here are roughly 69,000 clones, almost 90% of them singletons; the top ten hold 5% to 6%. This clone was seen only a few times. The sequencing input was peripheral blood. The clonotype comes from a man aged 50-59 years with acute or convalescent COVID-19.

The CDR3 region is CASSVTIAGTGELFF. CDR3 DNA: TGTGCCAGCAGCGTTACAATTGCGGGCACCGGGGAGCTGTTTTTT. The chain couples TRBV7-2 to TRBJ2-2; weak D call: TRBD2 (5 bases). V was trimmed by 5 bases and J by 4 bases, leaving 14 bases between them. Germline V CDR1 and CDR2: SGHTA, FQGNSA. The CDR3 covers 15 residues. The full variable domain, its missing parts supplied by reference TRBV7-2 and TRBJ2-2, is GAGVSQSPSNKVTEKGKDVELRCDPISGHTALYWYRQSLGQGLEFLIYFQGNSAPDKSGLPSDRFSAERTGGSVSTLTIQRTQQEDSAVYLCASSVTIAGTGELFFGEGSRLTVL.